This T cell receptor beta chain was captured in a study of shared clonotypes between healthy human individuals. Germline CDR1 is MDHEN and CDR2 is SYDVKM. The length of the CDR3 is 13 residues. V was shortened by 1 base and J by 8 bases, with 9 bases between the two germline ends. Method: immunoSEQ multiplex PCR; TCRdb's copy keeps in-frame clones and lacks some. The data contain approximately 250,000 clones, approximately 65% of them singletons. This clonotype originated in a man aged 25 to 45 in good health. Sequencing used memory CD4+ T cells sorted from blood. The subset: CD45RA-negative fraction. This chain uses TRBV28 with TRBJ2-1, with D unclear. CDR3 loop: CASSLLGPDEQFF. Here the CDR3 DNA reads TGTGCCAGCAGTTTATTAGGGCCCGATGAGCAGTTCTTC.